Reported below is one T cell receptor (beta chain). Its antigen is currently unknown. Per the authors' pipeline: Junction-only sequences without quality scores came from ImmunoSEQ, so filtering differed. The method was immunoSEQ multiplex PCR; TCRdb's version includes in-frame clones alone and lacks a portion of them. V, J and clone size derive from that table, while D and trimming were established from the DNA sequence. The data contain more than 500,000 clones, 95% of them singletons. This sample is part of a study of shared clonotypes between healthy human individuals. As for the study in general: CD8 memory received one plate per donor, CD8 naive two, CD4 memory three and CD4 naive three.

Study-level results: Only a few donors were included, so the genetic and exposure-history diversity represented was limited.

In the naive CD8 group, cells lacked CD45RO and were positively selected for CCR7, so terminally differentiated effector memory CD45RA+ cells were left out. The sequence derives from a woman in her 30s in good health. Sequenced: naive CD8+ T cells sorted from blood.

CDR3 DNA sequence: TGTGCCAGCAGTTTAACAGGGGTCGGGGGCTACACCTTC. The encoded protein is CASSLTGVGGYTF. The chain is built from TRBV27 and TRBJ1-2; 7 bases fit TRBD1. CDR1 and CDR2 (germline): MNHEY, SMNVEV (reference sequence). V lost 2 bases and J lost 8; bases outside the gene matches: 5. The CDR3 covers 13 residues.